These T cell receptor beta chains were read from a single sample in a study of post-analysis software for immune sequencing data. TCRdb processed the PCR reads anew with MiXCR; each CDR3 protein has one entry. The sample lists 750,000 to 950,000 distinct CDR3 sequences, about 57% occurring once. Sequencing was performed on blood. Source of these receptors: a girl aged 5 to 17 with multiple sclerosis. The CDR3 runs from the conserved cysteine through the conserved F or W. A D gene is named only where the DNA matches it firmly. The listing skips clone size in some rows; elsewhere it reads once, few, many or a size class.

TRBV11-3	TRBJ2-7	-	few	CASSLEGREQYF	TGTGCCAGCAGCTTAGAAGGGCGCGAGCAGTACTTC
TRBV29-1	TRBJ2-4	-	few	CSVSGGGIQYF	TGCAGCGTTTCTGGGGGTGGGATTCAGTACTTC
TRBV10-3	TRBJ2-3	TRBD2	-	CAISAFSGGAPDTQYF	TGTGCCATCAGTGCGTTTAGCGGGGGTGCCCCGGATACGCAGTATTTT
TRBV7-2	TRBJ2-3	TRBD2	few	CASSLRTRGAADTQYF	TGTGCCAGCAGCCTTAGGACTAGGGGTGCGGCAGATACGCAGTATTTT
TRBV7-2	TRBJ2-1	TRBD2	few	CASSVLAGGSYNEQFF	TGTGCCAGCAGCGTACTAGCGGGAGGCTCCTACAATGAGCAGTTCTTC
TRBV29-1	TRBJ2-3	-	once	CSATRSEGTQYF	TGCAGCGCCACTCGGAGTGAGGGTACGCAGTATTTT
TRBV6-5	TRBJ2-5	TRBD2	-	CASSYQTSGVRPKTQYF	TGTGCCAGCAGTTACCAGACTAGCGGGGTTCGACCGAAGACCCAGTACTTC
TRBV7-2	TRBJ2-3	TRBD2	-	CASSSGERRTDTQYF	TGTGCCAGCAGCAGCGGGGAACGACGCACAGATACGCAGTATTTT
TRBV5-1	TRBJ2-1	-	-	CANSRGGKQFF	TGCGCCAACAGCAGGGGGGGGAAGCAGTTCTTC
TRBV3-1	TRBJ1-5	-	few	CASSGSGFSNQPQHF	TGTGCCAGCAGTGGGTCGGGGTTTAGCAATCAGCCCCAGCATTTT
TRBV20-1	TRBJ2-7	TRBD1	-	CSASDRTGGKDEQYF	TGCAGTGCTAGCGACCGGACAGGGGGGAAAGACGAGCAGTACTTC
TRBV20-1	TRBJ1-2	-	-	CSARDDGNGYTF	TGCAGTGCTAGAGATGACGGGAATGGCTACACCTTC
TRBV29-1	TRBJ2-7	TRBD1	once	CSVDTGGSFYEQYF	TGCAGCGTTGATACAGGGGGCAGTTTCTACGAGCAGTACTTC
TRBV7-2	TRBJ1-4	-	-	CASSPNRRTNEKLFF	TGTGCCAGCAGCCCGAACAGGAGGACTAATGAAAAACTGTTTTTT
TRBV6-2/TRBV6-3	TRBJ1-5	-	-	CASSTGLDTVNQPQHF	TGTGCCAGCAGTACCGGTCTCGACACAGTGAATCAGCCCCAGCATTTT
TRBV20-1	TRBJ2-3	-	-	CSATIGEYTQYF	TGCAGTGCTACTATCGGGGAATATACGCAGTATTTT
TRBV28	TRBJ1-2	TRBD1	few	CASVSPGQGNGYTF	TGTGCCAGCGTTTCCCCGGGACAGGGGAATGGCTACACCTTC
TRBV10-3	TRBJ2-6	-	few	CAISEPSGRSGANVLTF	TGTGCCATCAGTGAGCCGTCAGGGCGCTCTGGGGCCAACGTCCTGACTTTC
TRBV10-3	TRBJ2-2	-	-	CAISDTAVTGELFF	TGTGCCATCAGTGACACGGCGGTCACCGGGGAGCTGTTTTTT
TRBV20-1	TRBJ1-5	TRBD1	-	CSASTGTDQPQHF	TGCAGTGCTAGCACAGGGACAGATCAGCCCCAGCATTTT
TRBV5-1	TRBJ1-5	TRBD1	-	CASSTGTGGQPQHF	TGCGCCAGCAGCACCGGGACAGGGGGGCAGCCCCAGCATTTT
TRBV5-6	TRBJ2-3	TRBD2	-	CASSLLGEGRLYTDTQYF	TGTGCCAGCAGCTTGCTTGGGGAGGGGCGACTTTACACAGATACGCAGTATTTT
TRBV9	TRBJ2-7	TRBD1	few	CASSDGTGFGEQYF	TGTGCCAGCAGCGACGGGACAGGGTTTGGCGAGCAGTACTTC
TRBV5-1	TRBJ1-2	-	few	CASSLESGDRGYTF	TGCGCCAGCAGCTTGGAGTCCGGGGATCGCGGCTACACCTTC
TRBV14	TRBJ2-1	-	-	CASSQGFTGRYNEQFF	TGTGCCAGCAGCCAAGGGTTCACAGGGCGGTACAATGAGCAGTTCTTC
TRBV12-3/TRBV12-4	TRBJ2-1	-	-	CASSNGNRVANEQFF	TGTGCCAGCAGTAACGGGAACAGAGTGGCCAATGAGCAGTTCTTC
TRBV28	TRBJ2-5	-	few	CASSNRSQETQYF	TGTGCCAGCAGCAACAGGAGCCAAGAGACCCAGTACTTC
TRBV6-1	TRBJ2-7	-	-	CASSESDTRYYEQYF	TGTGCCAGCAGTGAAAGTGATACCCGATACTACGAGCAGTACTTC
TRBV27	TRBJ2-7	-	-	CASSLKTGATYSYEQYF	TGTGCCAGCAGTCTCAAGACCGGGGCCACTTACTCCTACGAGCAGTACTTC
TRBV9	TRBJ2-3	-	-	CASSVVGGLDTQYF	TGTGCCAGCAGCGTCGTCGGGGGATTAGATACGCAGTATTTT
TRBV20-1	TRBJ2-1	-	few	CSARQPVGNEQFF	TGCAGTGCACGACAACCTGTAGGCAATGAGCAGTTCTTC
TRBV15	TRBJ2-3	-	-	CATSTSRTDTQYF	TGTGCCACCAGCACCTCGCGCACAGATACGCAGTATTTT
TRBV20-1	TRBJ2-7	-	-	CSARGGPWASEQYF	TGCAGTGCTAGAGGGGGCCCCTGGGCCTCCGAGCAGTACTTC
TRBV12-3/TRBV12-4	TRBJ2-5	TRBD1	few	CASSPRGVRGQETQYF	TGTGCCAGCAGTCCCCGAGGCGTCAGGGGGCAGGAGACCCAGTACTTC
TRBV14	TRBJ1-6	TRBD1	-	CASSQISGQGGSPLHF	TGTGCCAGCAGCCAAATCTCGGGACAGGGAGGTTCACCCCTCCACTTT
TRBV18	TRBJ1-1	-	-	CASSPWEGKTEAFF	TGTGCCAGCTCACCCTGGGAGGGGAAGACTGAAGCTTTCTTT
TRBV10-3	TRBJ2-5	-	-	CAISALGETQYF	TGTGCCATCAGTGCGTTAGGAGAGACCCAGTACTTC
TRBV7-2	TRBJ2-1	TRBD1	-	CASSPGTGGRKQFF	TGTGCCAGCAGCCCCGGGACAGGGGGGCGGAAGCAGTTCTTC
TRBV7-9	TRBJ2-1	TRBD1	few	CASSLDRGRDEQFF	TGTGCCAGCAGCTTGGACAGGGGGAGGGATGAGCAGTTCTTC
TRBV7-9	TRBJ2-7	TRBD1	-	CASSLVGDRGYYEQYF	TGTGCCAGCAGCTTAGTAGGGGACAGGGGTTACTACGAGCAGTACTTC
TRBV4-1	TRBJ1-5	TRBD1	-	CASSQQAETGAQPQHF	TGCGCCAGCAGCCAGCAAGCTGAGACAGGGGCTCAGCCCCAGCATTTT
TRBV4-2	TRBJ2-1	-	few	CASSQVSRRSYNEQFF	TGTGCCAGCAGCCAAGTGTCCCGCAGGAGCTACAATGAGCAGTTCTTC
TRBV9	TRBJ2-7	-	few	CASSVGSGRPSSYEQYF	TGTGCCAGCAGCGTAGGGTCGGGCCGCCCTAGCTCCTACGAGCAGTACTTC
TRBV20-1	TRBJ1-2	-	-	CSARDRAGRHYGYTF	TGCAGTGCTAGAGATCGGGCAGGAAGACACTATGGCTACACCTTC
TRBV7-9	TRBJ2-3	-	-	CASSGGGRGLVTDTQYF	TGTGCCAGCAGCGGTGGAGGGCGGGGTCTTGTCACAGATACGCAGTATTTT
TRBV20-1	TRBJ1-6	-	-	CSASRLYNSPLHF	TGCAGTGCTAGCCGATTGTATAATTCACCCCTCCACTTT
TRBV6-1	TRBJ1-1	-	-	CATSRTEAFF	TGTGCCACCTCCCGGACTGAAGCTTTCTTT
TRBV20-1	TRBJ1-2	-	few	CSAARGDGYTF	TGCAGTGCAGCCCGAGGGGACGGCTACACCTTC
TRBV24-1	TRBJ2-1	-	-	CATSDLGDNEQFF	TGTGCCACCAGTGATTTGGGTGACAATGAGCAGTTCTTC
TRBV11-1	TRBJ2-1	-	-	CASSLEGSNEQFF	TGTGCCAGCAGCTTAGAGGGGTCGAATGAGCAGTTCTTC
TRBV25-1	TRBJ2-3	-	few	CASSEWKDSDTQYF	TGTGCCAGCAGTGAATGGAAGGACAGCGATACGCAGTATTTT
TRBV7-9	TRBJ2-7	TRBD1	-	CASSIHGQGTEQYF	TGTGCCAGCAGCATCCATGGACAGGGGACCGAGCAGTACTTC
TRBV5-1	TRBJ2-1	TRBD1	few	CASSARDRGSYNEQFF	TGCGCCAGCAGCGCCCGGGACAGGGGCTCCTACAATGAGCAGTTCTTC
TRBV2	TRBJ2-5	TRBD2	-	CASSVLAGVKYF	TGTGCCAGCAGCGTACTAGCGGGAGTAAAGTACTTC
TRBV15	TRBJ1-2	-	-	CATSRDPEGYTF	TGTGCCACCAGCAGAGATCCGGAGGGCTACACCTTC
TRBV5-1	TRBJ1-6	-	few	CASSLEENSPLHF	TGCGCCAGCAGCTTGGAAGAGAATTCACCCCTCCACTTT
TRBV5-1	TRBJ2-1	-	few	CASSPGGGGGSSYNEQFF	TGCGCCAGCAGCCCGGGGGGAGGAGGGGGAAGCTCCTACAATGAGCAGTTCTTC
TRBV15	TRBJ2-1	-	-	CATSVGSDNEQFF	TGTGCCACCAGCGTTGGATCGGACAATGAGCAGTTCTTC
TRBV3-1	TRBJ2-7	-	-	CASSQDGPSAYEQYF	TGTGCCAGCAGCCAAGATGGCCCTAGCGCTTACGAGCAGTACTTC